The text below deals with one T cell receptor beta chain. The CDR3 length is 16 residues. The V gene's germline CDR1 is LNHDA and CDR2 SQIVND (reference sequence). Germline trimming cut 5 bases from V and 2 bases from J; bases unmatched to any gene: 7. The protocol was immunoSEQ multiplex PCR, while the TCRdb copy is restricted to in-frame clones and leaves out a portion. The sample includes about 150,000 clones, 86% of them seen just once. The entry originates in a study of blood T cell repertoires in COVID-19. Looking at the study overall: Sources were T cells, B-cell-depleted T cells, or PBMCs; the material itself was cDNA or gDNA.

This rearrangement joins TRBV19 to TRBJ1-3; 9 bases are a match to TRBD1. Sequencing was performed on peripheral blood. The sequence was collected from a woman aged 65 to 85 with acute or convalescent COVID-19. The CDR3 here is CASSLGQGLAGNTIYF. CDR3 bases: TGTGCCAGTAGTCTCGGACAGGGGCTTGCTGGAAACACCATATATTTT.